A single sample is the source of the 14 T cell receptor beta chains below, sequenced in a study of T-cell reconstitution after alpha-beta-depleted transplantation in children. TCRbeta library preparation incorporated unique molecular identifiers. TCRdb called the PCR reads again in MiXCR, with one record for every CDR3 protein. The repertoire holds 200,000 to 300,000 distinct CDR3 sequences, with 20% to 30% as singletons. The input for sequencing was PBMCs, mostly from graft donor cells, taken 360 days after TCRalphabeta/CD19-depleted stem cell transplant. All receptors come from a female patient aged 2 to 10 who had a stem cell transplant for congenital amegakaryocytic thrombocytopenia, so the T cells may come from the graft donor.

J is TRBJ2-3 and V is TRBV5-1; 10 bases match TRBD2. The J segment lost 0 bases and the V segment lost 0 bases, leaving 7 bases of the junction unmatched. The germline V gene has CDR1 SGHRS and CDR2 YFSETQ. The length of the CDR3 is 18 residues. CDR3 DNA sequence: TGCGCCAGCAGCTTGGCCTATCTAGCGGGAGCCAGCACAGATACGCAGTATTTT. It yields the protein CASSLAYLAGASTDTQYF.

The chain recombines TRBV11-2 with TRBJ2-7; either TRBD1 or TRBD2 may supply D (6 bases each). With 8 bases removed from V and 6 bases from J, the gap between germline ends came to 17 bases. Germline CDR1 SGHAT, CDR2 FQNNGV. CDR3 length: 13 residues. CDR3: CASGLGGRGEQYF. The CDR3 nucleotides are TGTGCCAGCGGCCTAGGGGGGCGAGGCGAGCAGTACTTC.

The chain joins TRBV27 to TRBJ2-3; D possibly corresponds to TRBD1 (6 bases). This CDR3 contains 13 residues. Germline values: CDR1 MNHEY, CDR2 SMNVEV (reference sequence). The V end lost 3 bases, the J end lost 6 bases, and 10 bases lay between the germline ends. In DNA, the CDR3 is TGTGCCAGCAGTTTCCTTCAGGGGGATACGCAGTATTTT. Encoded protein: CASSFLQGDTQYF.

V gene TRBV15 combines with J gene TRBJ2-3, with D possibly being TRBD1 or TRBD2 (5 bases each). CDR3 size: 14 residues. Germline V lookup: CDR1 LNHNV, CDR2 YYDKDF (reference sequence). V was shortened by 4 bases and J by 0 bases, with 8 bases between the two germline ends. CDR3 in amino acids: CATSKRDSTDTQYF. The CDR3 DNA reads TGTGCCACCAGCAAACGGGACAGCACAGATACGCAGTATTTT.

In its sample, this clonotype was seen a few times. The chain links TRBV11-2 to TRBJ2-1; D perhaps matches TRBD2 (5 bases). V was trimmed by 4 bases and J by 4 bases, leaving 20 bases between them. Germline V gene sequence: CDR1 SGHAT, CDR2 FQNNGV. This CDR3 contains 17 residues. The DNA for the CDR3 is TGTGCCAGCAGCTACCCCCCGGACTCCAGACCTTACAATGAGCAGTTCTTC. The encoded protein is CASSYPPDSRPYNEQFF.

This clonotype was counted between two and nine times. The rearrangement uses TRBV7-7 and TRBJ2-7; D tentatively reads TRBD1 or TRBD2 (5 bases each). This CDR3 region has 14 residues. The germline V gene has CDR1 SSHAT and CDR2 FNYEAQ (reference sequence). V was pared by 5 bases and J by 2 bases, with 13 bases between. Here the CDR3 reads CASSIRDGPYEQYF. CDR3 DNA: TGTGCCAGCAGCATCCGGGACGGACCCTACGAGCAGTACTTC.

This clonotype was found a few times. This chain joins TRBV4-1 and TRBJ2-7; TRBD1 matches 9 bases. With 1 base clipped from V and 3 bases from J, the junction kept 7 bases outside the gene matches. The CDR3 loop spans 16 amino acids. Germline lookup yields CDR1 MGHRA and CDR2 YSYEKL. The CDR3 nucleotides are TGCGCCAGCAGCCAAGCCCCGGGACAGGGACTCTACGAGCAGTACTTC. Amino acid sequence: CASSQAPGQGLYEQYF.

This CDR3 reads CATEGWQGQYNEQFF. The CDR3 nucleotides are TGTGCCACCGAAGGGTGGCAGGGGCAATACAATGAGCAGTTCTTC. The J gene is TRBJ2-1, the V gene TRBV6-2 or TRBV6-3; the D gene is possibly TRBD1 (6 bases). The CDR3 sequence is 15 residues long. V lost 10 bases, J lost 4 bases, and 20 bases lay in between. The germline V gene encodes CDR1 MNHEY and CDR2 SVGEGT.

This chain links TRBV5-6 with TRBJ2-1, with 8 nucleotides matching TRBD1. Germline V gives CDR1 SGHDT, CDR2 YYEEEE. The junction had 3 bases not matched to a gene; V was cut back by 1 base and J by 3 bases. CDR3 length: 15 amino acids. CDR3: CASSLRRGLYNEQFF. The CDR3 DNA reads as TGTGCCAGCAGCTTGCGCAGGGGGCTCTACAATGAGCAGTTCTTC.

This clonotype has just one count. CDR3 in amino acids: CASSLIGTSAIKTEAFF. CDR3 bases: TGTGCCAGCAGCTTGATAGGGACCTCGGCTATTAAGACTGAAGCTTTCTTT. The gene calls are TRBV5-6 and TRBJ1-1; possible D gene TRBD1, 5 bases. The CDR3 extends over 17 amino acids. CDR1 is SGHDT, CDR2 YYEEEE, per germline. Trimming removed 1 base from V and 5 bases from J, with 21 bases in between.

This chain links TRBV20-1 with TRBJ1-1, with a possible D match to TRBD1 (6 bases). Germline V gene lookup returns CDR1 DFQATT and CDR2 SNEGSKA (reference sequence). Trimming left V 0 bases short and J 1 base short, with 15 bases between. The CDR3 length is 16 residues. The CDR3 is CSARDYGGPGNTEAFF. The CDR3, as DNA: TGCAGTGCTAGAGATTATGGGGGCCCAGGGAACACTGAAGCTTTCTTT.

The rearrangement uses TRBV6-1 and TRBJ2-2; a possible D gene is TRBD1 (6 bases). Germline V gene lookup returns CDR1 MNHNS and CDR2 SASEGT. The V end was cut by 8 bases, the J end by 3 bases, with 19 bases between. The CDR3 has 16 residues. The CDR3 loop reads CASLIYRVVDTGELFF. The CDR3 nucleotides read TGTGCCAGCCTGATTTACAGGGTGGTTGACACCGGGGAGCTGTTTTTT.

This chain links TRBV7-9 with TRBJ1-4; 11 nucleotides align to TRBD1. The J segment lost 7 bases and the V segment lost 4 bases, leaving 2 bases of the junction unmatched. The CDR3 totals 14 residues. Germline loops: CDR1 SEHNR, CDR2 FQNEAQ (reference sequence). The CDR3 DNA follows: TGTGCCAGCAGCTCCGGGACAGGGGGTGAAAAACTGTTTTTT. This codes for CASSSGTGGEKLFF.

CDR3 residues: CASSYGLAGGRKGETQYF. The DNA of the CDR3 is TGCGCCAGCAGCTATGGCCTAGCGGGGGGAAGAAAGGGAGAGACCCAGTACTTC. This sequence joins TRBV5-1 and TRBJ2-5, with TRBD2 matching 11 bases. Looked up from germline, CDR1 is SGHRS and CDR2 is YFSETQ. The ends lost 3 bases at V and 4 bases at J; junction bases unmatched: 14. This CDR3 is 18 amino acids long.